These 13 T cell receptor beta chains share one sample of origin, sequenced in a study of T cell changes during pregnancy in multiple sclerosis. Profiled with immunoSEQ multiplex PCR; TCRdb holds only in-frame clones, not every one. The sample lists under 80,000 clones; approximately 92% were seen once. The input for sequencing was peripheral blood, taken before pregnancy. The receptors stem from a female donor with multiple sclerosis, enrolled in a pregnancy study.

The CDR3 here is CASSPGLAGGVYEQYF. The DNA for the CDR3 is TGTGCCAGCAGTCCCGGACTAGCGGGAGGTGTCTACGAGCAGTACTTC. The chain is built from TRBV7-2 and TRBJ2-7; 14 nucleotides agree with TRBD2. J lost 3 bases, V lost 6 bases, and 7 bases had no gene match. Germline lookup yields CDR1 SGHTA and CDR2 FQGNSA. The CDR3 totals 16 residues. Drawing the rest from reference TRBV7-2 and TRBJ2-7, the complete variable domain is GAGVSQSPSNKVTEKGKDVELRCDPISGHTALYWYRQSLGQGLEFLIYFQGNSAPDKSGLPSDRFSAERTGGSVSTLTIQRTQQEDSAVYLCASSPGLAGGVYEQYFGPGTRLTVT.

The V call is TRBV19, the J call TRBJ2-1; 8 nucleotides line up with TRBD1. V shed 10 bases and J 6 bases; nucleotides not matched to a gene: 17. The CDR3 totals 16 residues. Germline lookup yields CDR1 LNHDA and CDR2 SQIVND (reference sequence). In DNA, the CDR3 is TGTGCCACTACAGAAAGGACAGGGCTGGGGGGCAATGAGCAGTTCTTC. Translated, it gives CATTERTGLGGNEQFF.

This clone is a singleton in its sample. This chain joins TRBV18 and TRBJ1-3, with D perhaps matching TRBD1 (6 bases). Per the germline V gene, CDR1 is KGHSH and CDR2 is LQKENI. The CDR3 covers 14 residues. V lost 3 bases, J lost 4 bases, and 10 bases lay in between. CDR3 in amino acids: CASSPPGTGNTIYF. In DNA form, the CDR3 reads TGTGCCAGCTCACCTCCCGGGACAGGAAACACCATATATTTT. The entire variable domain, with the rest obtained from reference TRBV18 and TRBJ1-3, is as follows: NAGVMQNPRHLVRRRGQEARLRCSPMKGHSHVYWYRQLPEEGLKFMVYLQKENIIDESGMPKERFSAEFPKEGPSILRIQQVVRGDSAAYFCASSPPGTGNTIYFGEGSWLTVV.

CDR3 nucleotide sequence: TGCGCCAGCAGCCAAGATCGGGGTGGGCTAGCGGATTTTAGGGATGAGCAGTTCTTC. This sequence encodes CASSQDRGGLADFRDEQFF. The gene calls are TRBV4-3 and TRBJ2-1, with 7 bases identical to TRBD2. Germline-derived CDR1 and CDR2 are LGHNA and YSLEER. The CDR3 has 19 residues. The ends lost 0 bases at V and 8 bases at J; junction bases unmatched: 19.

Only a few counts were recorded for this clone. The genes are TRBV5-6 and TRBJ1-1; D may be TRBD1 (6 bases). The germline CDR1 and CDR2 sequences are SGHDT and YYEEEE. This CDR3 region has 13 residues. V dropped 1 base and J dropped 4 bases, with 8 bases sitting between them. This chain's CDR3 is CASSLTGFTEAFF. The DNA for the CDR3 is TGTGCCAGCAGCTTGACAGGGTTCACTGAAGCTTTCTTT. Full variable domain (outside the CDR3, taken from reference TRBV5-6 and TRBJ1-1): DAGVTQSPTHLIKTRGQQVTLRCSPKSGHDTVSWYQQALGQGPQFIFQYYEEEERQRGNFPDRFSGHQFPNYSSELNVNALLLGDSALYLCASSLTGFTEAFFGQGTRLTVV.

The gene calls are TRBV27 and TRBJ2-7, with a tentative D call TRBD1 (6 bases). The CDR3 totals 14 residues. From germline, CDR1 is MNHEY and CDR2 SMNVEV (reference sequence). Here the CDR3 reads CAVGSRDNSYEQYF. The CDR3 DNA sequence: TGTGCTGTAGGGAGCCGGGACAACTCCTACGAGCAGTACTTC.

This clone was counted once. The chain employs TRBV5-1 and TRBJ1-2; D is ambiguous. The CDR3 runs 14 residues. Trimming pared 4 bases from V and 9 bases from J, leaving 19 bases between. Per the germline V gene, CDR1 is SGHRS and CDR2 is YFSETQ. CDR3 sequence (DNA): TGCGCCAGCAGCCCGTCGGGTGCCCTAGAGAGCTACACCTTC. This translates into CASSPSGALESYTF.

J is TRBJ2-3 and V is TRBV28; tentative D call: TRBD1 (5 bases). This CDR3 contains 15 residues. The germline CDR1 and CDR2 sequences are MDHEN and SYDVKM. Trimming took off 3 bases at V and 1 base at J, with 11 bases between the two ends. The DNA for the CDR3 is TGTGCCAGCAGTTTGGGGCTCCTCGGCACAGATACGCAGTATTTT. Protein: CASSLGLLGTDTQYF.

This clone has just a few counts. CDR3 nucleotides: TGTGCCAGCAGCCTAAACAGGGGGTTGGAGCCCCAGCATTTT. Amino acid sequence: CASSLNRGLEPQHF. The J gene is TRBJ1-5, the V gene TRBV7-2; TRBD1 matches 8 bases. The CDR3 consists of 14 residues. The germline V gene has CDR1 SGHTA and CDR2 FQGNSA. Germline trimming cut 5 bases from V and 8 bases from J; bases unmatched to any gene: 8.

The chain recombines TRBV7-3 with TRBJ1-1; 11 nucleotides line up with TRBD1. The CDR3 runs 15 residues. J lost 4 bases, V lost 4 bases, and 5 bases had no gene match. Germline V gives CDR1 SGHTA, CDR2 FQGTGA. The CDR3 DNA is TGTGCCAGCAGCTCGGGGACAGGGGGTTTCACTGAAGCTTTCTTT. It codes for CASSSGTGGFTEAFF.

The chain carries TRBV10-1 and TRBJ1-4; TRBD1 might be the D (6 bases). The CDR3 consists of 15 residues. Trimming cost V 6 bases and J 7 bases, with 18 bases left between them. Germline CDR1 WNHNN, CDR2 SYGVQD (reference sequence). The CDR3 sequence: CASSGFGSRGEKLFF. DNA for the CDR3: TGCGCCAGCAGCGGTTTTGGGAGCAGGGGTGAAAAACTGTTTTTT.

The genes are TRBV9 and TRBJ2-3; perhaps TRBD1 as D (7 bases). Trimming removed 0 bases at V and 6 bases at J, with 20 bases between. Germline lookup yields CDR1 SGDLS and CDR2 YYNGEE. The CDR3 is made up of 17 amino acids. CDR3 loop: CASSVEGGDRGWDTQYF. CDR3 bases: TGTGCCAGCAGCGTAGAAGGAGGGGACAGAGGTTGGGATACGCAGTATTTT.

J is TRBJ1-1 and V is TRBV14; TRBD1 matches at 7 bases. The CDR3 runs 16 residues. The J segment lost 4 bases and the V segment lost 0 bases, leaving 8 bases of the junction unmatched. The V gene's germline CDR1 is SGHDN and CDR2 FVKESK. The DNA of the CDR3 is TGTGCCAGCAGCCAAGACTCAGACAGGGTTCGCACTGAAGCTTTCTTT. Translating gives CASSQDSDRVRTEAFF.